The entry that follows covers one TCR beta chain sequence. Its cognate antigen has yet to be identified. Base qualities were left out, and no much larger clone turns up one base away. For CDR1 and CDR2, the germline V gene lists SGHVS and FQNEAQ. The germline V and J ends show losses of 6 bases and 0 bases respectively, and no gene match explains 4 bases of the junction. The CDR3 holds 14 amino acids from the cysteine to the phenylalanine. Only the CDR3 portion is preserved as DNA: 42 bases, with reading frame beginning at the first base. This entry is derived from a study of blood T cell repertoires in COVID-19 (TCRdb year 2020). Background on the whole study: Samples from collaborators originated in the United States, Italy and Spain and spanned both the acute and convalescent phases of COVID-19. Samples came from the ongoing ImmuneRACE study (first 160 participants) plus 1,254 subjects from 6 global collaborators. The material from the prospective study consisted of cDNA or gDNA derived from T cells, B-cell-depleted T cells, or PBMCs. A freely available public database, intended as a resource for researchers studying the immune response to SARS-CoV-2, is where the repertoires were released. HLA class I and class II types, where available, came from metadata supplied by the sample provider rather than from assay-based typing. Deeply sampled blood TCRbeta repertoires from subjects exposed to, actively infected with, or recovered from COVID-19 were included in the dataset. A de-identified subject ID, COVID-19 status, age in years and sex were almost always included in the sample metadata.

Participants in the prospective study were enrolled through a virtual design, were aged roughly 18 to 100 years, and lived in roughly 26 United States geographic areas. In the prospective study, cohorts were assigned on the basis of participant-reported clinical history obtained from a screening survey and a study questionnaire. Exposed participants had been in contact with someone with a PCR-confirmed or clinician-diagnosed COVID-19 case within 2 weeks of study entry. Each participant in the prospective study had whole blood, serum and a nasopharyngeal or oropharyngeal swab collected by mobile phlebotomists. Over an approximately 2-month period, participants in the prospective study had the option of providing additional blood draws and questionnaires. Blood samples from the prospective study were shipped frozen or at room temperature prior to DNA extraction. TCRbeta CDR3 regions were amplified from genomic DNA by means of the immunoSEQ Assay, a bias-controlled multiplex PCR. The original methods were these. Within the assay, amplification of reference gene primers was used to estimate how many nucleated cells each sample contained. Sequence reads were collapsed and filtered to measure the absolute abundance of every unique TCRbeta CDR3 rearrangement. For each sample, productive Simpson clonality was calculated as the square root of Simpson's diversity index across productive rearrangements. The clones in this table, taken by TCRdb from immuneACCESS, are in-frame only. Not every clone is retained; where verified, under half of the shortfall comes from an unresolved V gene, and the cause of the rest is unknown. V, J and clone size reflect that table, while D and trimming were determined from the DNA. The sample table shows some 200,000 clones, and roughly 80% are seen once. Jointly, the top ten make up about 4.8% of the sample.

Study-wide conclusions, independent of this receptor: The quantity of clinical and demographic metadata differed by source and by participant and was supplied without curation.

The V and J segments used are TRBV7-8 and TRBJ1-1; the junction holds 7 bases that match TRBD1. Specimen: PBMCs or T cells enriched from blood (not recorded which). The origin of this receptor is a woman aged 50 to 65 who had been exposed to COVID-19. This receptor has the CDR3 CASSQTGLNTEAFF. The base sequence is TGTGCCAGCAGTCAGACAGGGCTGAACACTGAAGCTTTCTTT.